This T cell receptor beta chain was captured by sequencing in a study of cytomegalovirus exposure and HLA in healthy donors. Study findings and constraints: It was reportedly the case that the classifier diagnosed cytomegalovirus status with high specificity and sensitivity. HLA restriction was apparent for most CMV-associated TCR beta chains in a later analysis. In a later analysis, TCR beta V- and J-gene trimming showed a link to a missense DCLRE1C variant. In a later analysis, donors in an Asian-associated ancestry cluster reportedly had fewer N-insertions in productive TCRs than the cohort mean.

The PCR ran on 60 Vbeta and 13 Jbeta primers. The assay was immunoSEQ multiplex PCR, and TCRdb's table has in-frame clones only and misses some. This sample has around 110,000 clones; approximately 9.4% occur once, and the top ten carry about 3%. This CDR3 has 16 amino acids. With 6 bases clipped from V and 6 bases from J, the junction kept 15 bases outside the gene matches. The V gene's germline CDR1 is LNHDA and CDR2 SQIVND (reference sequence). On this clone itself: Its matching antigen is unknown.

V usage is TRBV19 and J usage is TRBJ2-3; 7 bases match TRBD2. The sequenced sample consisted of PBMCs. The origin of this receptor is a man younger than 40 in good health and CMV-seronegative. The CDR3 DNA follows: TGTGCCAGTAGCACTACGCGGGGGTCCCTTAGGGATACGCAGTATTTT. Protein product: CASSTTRGSLRDTQYF. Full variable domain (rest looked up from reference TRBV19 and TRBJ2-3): DGGITQSPKYLFRKEGQNVTLSCEQNLNHDAMYWYRQDPGQGLRLIYYSQIVNDFQKGDIAEGYSVSREKKESFPLTVTSAQKNPTAFYLCASSTTRGSLRDTQYFGPGTRLTVL.